This TCR beta chain was found in a study of T cell responses to AZD1222 COVID-19 vaccine. Findings of the study overall: Of spike-specific TCRs, nearly half reportedly target regions left unmutated in variants.

This CDR3 contains 12 residues. Germline values: CDR1 SEHNR, CDR2 FQNEAQ (reference sequence). Remarks on this clone: The antigen is not known. One end of the junction varies from germline; a read error may be responsible.

The method was immunoSEQ multiplex PCR; TCRdb's version includes in-frame clones alone and lacks a portion of them. The sample carries roughly 170,000 clones, 85% to 95% recorded once. This receptor was taken from an adult who received the AZD1222 COVID-19 vaccine. The sample was peripheral blood, taken 28 days after the second AZD1222 dose. This sequence joins TRBV7-9 and TRBJ2-1, with 8 bases matching TRBD2. The CDR3 spells CASSPSGTRYIF. The CDR3 bases are TGTGCCAGCAGCCCGTCCGGGACTAGATATATCTTC.